The present T cell receptor (beta chain) was sequenced within a study of OX40 agonist ivuxolimab in advanced cancers. For the study at large: Every 2 weeks, patients got intravenous ivuxolimab at one of six dose levels (0.01-10 mg/kg). One patient with hepatocellular carcinoma and two with cutaneous melanoma, three in all, had partial responses.

Comment on this clone: Its antigen is unidentified.

The table came from immunoSEQ multiplex PCR; TCRdb's copy has only in-frame clones and leaves some out. Of around 34,000 clones detected, approximately 80% appear once; the ten largest clones hold around 1.5%. General study results and limits: Clonal expansion by week 6 occurred in CD4+ and CD8+ blood T cells (at 0.1 to 3.0 mg/kg). Averaged across samples, CD8+ T cells carried more expanded clones than CD4+ did.

The germline CDR1 and CDR2 sequences are SGDLS and YYNGEE. With 2 bases removed from V and 3 bases from J, the gap between germline ends came to 9 bases. CDR3 length equals 15 residues. This clonotype was sampled from an adult with an advanced solid tumor such as melanoma, head and neck, liver or kidney cancer. The sequenced sample was CD4+ or CD8+ T cells sorted from blood, obtained in a trial of the OX40 agonist ivuxolimab. The V and J genes are TRBV9 and TRBJ2-6, with D unresolved. The chain's CDR3 is CASSVRSGGANVLTF. The CDR3 nucleotides are TGTGCCAGCAGCGTGAGGTCGGGTGGGGCCAACGTCCTGACTTTC.